This T cell receptor beta chain was sequenced in a study of T cell responses to AZD1222 COVID-19 vaccine. TCRdb keeps only in-frame clones here, not all; method: immunoSEQ multiplex PCR. Here the sample spans around 170,000 clones, roughly 88% being singletons. This CDR3 is built from 14 residues. Germline loops: CDR1 MNHEY, CDR2 SVGAGI. Trimming left V 2 bases short and J 6 bases short, with 8 bases between. The chain has TRBV6-5 and TRBJ1-6; D is unresolved. The source of this sequence is an adult who received the AZD1222 COVID-19 vaccine. This specimen consisted of peripheral blood, obtained 28 days after the second AZD1222 dose. The chain's CDR3 is CASSYAQVNSPLHF. The CDR3 DNA reads as TGTGCCAGCAGTTACGCGCAGGTTAATTCACCCCTCCACTTT.